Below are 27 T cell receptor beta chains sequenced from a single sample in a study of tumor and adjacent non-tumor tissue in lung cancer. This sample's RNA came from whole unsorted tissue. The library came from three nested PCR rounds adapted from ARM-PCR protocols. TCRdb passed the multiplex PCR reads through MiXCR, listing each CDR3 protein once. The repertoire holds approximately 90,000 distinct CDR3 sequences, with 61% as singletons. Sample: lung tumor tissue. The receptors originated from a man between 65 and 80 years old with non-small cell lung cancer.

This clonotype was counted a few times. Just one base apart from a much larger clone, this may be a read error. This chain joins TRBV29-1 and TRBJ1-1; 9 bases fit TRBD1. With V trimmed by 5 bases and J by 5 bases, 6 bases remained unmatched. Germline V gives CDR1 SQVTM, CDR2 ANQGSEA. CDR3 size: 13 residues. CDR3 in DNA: TGCAGCGTTACAGGGGGCGCAAGAACTGAAGCTTTCTTT. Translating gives CSVTGGARTEAFF.

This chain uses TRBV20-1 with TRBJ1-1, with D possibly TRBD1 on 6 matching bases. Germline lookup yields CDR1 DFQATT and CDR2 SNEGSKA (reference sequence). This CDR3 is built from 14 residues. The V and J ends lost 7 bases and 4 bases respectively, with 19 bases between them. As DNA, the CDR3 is TGCAGTGTTCATAGGACAGCTATTACCACTGAAGCTTTCTTT. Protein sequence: CSVHRTAITTEAFF.

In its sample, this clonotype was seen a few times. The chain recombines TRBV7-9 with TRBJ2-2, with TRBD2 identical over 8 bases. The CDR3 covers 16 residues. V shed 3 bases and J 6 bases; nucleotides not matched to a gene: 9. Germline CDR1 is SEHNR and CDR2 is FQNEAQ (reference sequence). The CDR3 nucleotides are TGTGCCAGCAGCTTCGTGCCGGGACTAGTACCCGGGGAGCTGTTTTTT. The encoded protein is CASSFVPGLVPGELFF.

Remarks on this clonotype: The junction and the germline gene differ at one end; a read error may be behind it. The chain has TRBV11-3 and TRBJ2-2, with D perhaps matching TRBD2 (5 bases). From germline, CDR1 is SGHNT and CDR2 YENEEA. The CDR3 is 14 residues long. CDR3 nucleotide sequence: TGTACCAGCAGCTTAGGCCCCCTGACCGGGGAGCTGCTTTTT. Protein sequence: CTSSLGPLTGELLF.

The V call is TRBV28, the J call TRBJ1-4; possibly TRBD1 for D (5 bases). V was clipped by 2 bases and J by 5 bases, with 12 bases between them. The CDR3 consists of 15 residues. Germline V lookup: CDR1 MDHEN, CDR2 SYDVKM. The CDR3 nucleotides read TGTGCCAGCAGTTTAGGCGGGGCCCTGAATGAAAAACTGTTTTTT. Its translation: CASSLGGALNEKLFF.

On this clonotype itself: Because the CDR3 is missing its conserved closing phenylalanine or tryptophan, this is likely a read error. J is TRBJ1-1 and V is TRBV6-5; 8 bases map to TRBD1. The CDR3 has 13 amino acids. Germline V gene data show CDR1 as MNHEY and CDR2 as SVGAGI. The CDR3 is CANSYQGATVAFI. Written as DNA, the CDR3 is TGTGCCAACAGTTACCAGGGGGCCACTGTAGCTTTCATT.

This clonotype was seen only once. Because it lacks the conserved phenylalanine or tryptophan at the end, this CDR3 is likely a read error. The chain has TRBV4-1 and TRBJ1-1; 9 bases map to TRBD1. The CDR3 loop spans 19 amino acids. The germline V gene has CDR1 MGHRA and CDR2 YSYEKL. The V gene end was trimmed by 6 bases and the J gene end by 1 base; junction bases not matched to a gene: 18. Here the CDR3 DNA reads TGCGCCAGCAGGCAATGGCCTGGGGACAGGGTAGATGAGAACACTGAAGCTTTCTAT. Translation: CASRQWPGDRVDENTEAFY.

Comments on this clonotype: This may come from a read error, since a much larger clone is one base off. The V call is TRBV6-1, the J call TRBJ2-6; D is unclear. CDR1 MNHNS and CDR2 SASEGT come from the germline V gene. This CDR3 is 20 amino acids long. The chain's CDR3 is CASNELGSRRDFPGANVLTF. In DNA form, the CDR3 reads TGTGCCAGCAATGAATTGGGCTCAAGGCGAGATTTCCCGGGGGCCAACGTCCTGACTTTC.

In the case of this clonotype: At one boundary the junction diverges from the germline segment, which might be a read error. Here the CDR3 DNA reads TGTGCTAGCAGTTCCCCTGTCGACGAGCAGTACTTC. Its translation is CASSSPVDEQYF. The V and J genes are TRBV28 and TRBJ2-7; D is undetermined. The CDR3 has 12 amino acids. The germline V gene encodes CDR1 MDHEN and CDR2 SYDVKM.

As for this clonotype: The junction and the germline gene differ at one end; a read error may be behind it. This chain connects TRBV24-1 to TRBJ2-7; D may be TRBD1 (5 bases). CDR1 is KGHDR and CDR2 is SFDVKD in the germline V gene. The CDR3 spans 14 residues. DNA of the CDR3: TGTGCCACCAGCCCCAGGGTCGGCTCCTACGGGCAGTACTTC. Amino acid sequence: CATSPRVGSYGQYF.

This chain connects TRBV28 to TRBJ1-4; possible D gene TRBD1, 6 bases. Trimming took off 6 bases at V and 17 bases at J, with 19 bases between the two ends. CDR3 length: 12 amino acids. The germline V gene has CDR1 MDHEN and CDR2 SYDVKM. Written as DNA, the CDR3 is TGTGCCAGCAGCAATAACAGGGCCGTCCTATTTTTT. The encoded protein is CASSNNRAVLFF.

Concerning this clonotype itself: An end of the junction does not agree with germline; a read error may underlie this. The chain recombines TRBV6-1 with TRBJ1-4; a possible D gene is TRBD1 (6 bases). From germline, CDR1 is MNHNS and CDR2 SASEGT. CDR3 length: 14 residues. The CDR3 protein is CASSLQGINEKLFF. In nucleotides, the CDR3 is TGTGCCAGCAGTCTACAGGGCATTAATGAAAAACTGTTCTTT.

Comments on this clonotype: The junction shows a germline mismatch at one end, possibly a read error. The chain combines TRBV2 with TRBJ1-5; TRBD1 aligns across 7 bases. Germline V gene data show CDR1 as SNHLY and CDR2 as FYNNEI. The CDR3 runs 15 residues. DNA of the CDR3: TGTGCCAGCAATGAAGGGGGGACAGGCAATCAGCCCCAGCATTTT. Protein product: CASNEGGTGNQPQHF.

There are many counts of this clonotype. The CDR3 region has the DNA TGCAGTGCTAGACTACAGGAGAACTATGGCTACACCTTC. Translation: CSARLQENYGYTF. The chain recombines TRBV20-1 with TRBJ1-2; maybe TRBD1 (5 bases). This CDR3 is built from 13 residues. Germline V CDR1 and CDR2: DFQATT, SNEGSKA (reference sequence). Trimming left V 2 bases short and J 2 bases short, with 9 bases between.

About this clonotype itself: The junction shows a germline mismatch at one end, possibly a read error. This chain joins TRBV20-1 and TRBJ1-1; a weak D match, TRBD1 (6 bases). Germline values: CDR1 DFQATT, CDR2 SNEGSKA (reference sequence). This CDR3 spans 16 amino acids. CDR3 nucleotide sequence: TGCAGTGCTAAAGATATCGGGAGGGGGAAGAACACTGATGCTTTCTTT. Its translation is CSAKDIGRGKNTDAFF.

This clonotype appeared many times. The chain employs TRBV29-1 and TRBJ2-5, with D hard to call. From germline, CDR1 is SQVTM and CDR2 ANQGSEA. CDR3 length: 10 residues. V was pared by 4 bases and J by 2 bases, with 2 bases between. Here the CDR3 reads CSVGQETQYF. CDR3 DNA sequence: TGCAGCGTTGGGCAAGAGACCCAGTACTTC.

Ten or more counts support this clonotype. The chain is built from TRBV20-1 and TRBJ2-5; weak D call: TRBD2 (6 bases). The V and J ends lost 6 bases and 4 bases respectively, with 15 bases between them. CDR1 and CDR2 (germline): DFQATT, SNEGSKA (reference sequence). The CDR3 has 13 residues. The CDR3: CSAPLGGGETQYF. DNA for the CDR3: TGCAGTGCCCCATTGGGGGGAGGAGAGACCCAGTACTTC.

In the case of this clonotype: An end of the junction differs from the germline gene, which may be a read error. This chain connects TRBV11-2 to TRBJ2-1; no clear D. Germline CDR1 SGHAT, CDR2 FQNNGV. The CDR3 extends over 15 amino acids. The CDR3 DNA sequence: TGTGTCAGCAGCCGTGAGTACCTCTCCTACAATGAGCAGTTCTTC. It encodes CVSSREYLSYNEQFF.

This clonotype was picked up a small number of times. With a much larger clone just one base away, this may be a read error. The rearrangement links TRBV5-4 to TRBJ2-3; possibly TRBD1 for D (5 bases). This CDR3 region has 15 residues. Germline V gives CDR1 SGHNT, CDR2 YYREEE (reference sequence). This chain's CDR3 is CVSSRVGQRTDTQYF. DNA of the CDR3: TGTGTCAGCAGCCGGGTGGGGCAACGCACAGATACGCAGTATTTT.

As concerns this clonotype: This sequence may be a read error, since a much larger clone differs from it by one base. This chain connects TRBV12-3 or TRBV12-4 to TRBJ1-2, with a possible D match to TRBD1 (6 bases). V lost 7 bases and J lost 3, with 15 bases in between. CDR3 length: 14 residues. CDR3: CASTRGGVDYGYTF. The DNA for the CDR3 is TGTGCCAGCACCAGGGGAGGGGTCGACTATGGCTACACCTTC.

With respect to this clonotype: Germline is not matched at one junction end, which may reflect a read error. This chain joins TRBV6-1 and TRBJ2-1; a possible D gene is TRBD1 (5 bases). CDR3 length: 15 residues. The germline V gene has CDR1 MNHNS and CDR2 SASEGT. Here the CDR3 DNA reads TGTGCCAGCAGTGAATACAAGGGGCTGGGCGATGAGCAGTTATTC. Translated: CASSEYKGLGDEQLF.

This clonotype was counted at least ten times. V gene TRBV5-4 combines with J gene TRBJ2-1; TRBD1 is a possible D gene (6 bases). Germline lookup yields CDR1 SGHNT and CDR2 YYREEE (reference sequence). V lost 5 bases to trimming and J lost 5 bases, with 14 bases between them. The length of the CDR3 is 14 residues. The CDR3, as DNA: TGTGCCAGCAGATTTGGACAGAACGACAATGAGCAGTTCTTC. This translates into CASRFGQNDNEQFF. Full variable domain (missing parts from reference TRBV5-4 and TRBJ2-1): ETGVTQSPTHLIKTRGQQVTLRCSSQSGHNTVSWYQQALGQGPQFIFQYYREEENGRGNFPPRFSGLQFPNYSSELNVNALELDDSALYLCASRFGQNDNEQFFGPGTRLTVL.

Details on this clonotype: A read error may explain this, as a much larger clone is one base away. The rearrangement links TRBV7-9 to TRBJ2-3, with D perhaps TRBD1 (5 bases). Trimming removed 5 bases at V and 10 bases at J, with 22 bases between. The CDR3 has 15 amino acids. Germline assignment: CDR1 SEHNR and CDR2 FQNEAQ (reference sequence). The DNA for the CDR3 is TGTGCCAGCAGCCCGACAGAGCAGGCCGAGGATGCGCAGTATTTT. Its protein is CASSPTEQAEDAQYF. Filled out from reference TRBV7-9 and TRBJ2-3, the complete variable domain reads DTGVSQNPRHKITKRGQNVTFRCDPISEHNRLYWYRQTLGQGPEFLTYFQNEAQLEKSRLLSDRFSAERPKGSFSTLEIQRTEQGDSAMYLCASSPTEQAEDAQYFGPGTRLTVL.

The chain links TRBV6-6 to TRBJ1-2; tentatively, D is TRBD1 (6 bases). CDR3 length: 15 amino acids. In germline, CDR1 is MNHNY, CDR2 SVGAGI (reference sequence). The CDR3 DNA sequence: TGTGGTAGCAGTTTGAACAGGGAGTCCAACTATGGCTACACCTTC. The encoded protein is CGSSLNRESNYGYTF.

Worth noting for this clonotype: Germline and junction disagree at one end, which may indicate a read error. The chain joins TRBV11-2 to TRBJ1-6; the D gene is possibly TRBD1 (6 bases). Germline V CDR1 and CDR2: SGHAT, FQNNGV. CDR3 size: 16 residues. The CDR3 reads CASSLDRQESNSPLQF. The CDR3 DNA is TGTGCCAGCAGCCTAGATCGACAGGAGTCTAATTCACCCCTCCAGTTT. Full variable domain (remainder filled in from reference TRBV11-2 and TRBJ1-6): EAGVAQSPRYKIIEKRQSVAFWCNPISGHATLYWYQQILGQGPKLLIQFQNNGVVDDSQLPKDRFSAERLKGVDSTLKIQPAKLEDSAVYLCASSLDRQESNSPLQFGNGTRLTVT.

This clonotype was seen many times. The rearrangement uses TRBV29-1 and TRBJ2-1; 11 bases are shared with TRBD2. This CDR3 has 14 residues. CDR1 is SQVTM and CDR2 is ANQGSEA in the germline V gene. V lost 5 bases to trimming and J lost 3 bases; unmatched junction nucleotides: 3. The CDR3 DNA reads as TGCAGCGTTATTACTAGCGGGGGCTACAATGAGCAGTTCTTC. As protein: CSVITSGGYNEQFF.

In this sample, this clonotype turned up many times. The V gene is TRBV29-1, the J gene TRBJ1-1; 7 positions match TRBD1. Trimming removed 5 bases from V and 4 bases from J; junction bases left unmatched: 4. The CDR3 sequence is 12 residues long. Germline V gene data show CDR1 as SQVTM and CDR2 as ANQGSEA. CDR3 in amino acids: CSVSRQGTEAFF. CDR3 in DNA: TGCAGCGTTTCCAGACAGGGCACTGAAGCTTTCTTT.